The next 27 T cell receptor beta chains were all read from a single sample in a study of T cells after yellow fever vaccination. MiXCR was run by TCRdb on the 5' RACE reads, yielding one entry per CDR3 protein. The sample lists under 550,000 distinct CDR3 sequences; about a fifth were seen once. The material sequenced was PBMCs, taken 21 days after the first yellow fever vaccination. These receptors all come from a man aged 18 to 29 who received the YFV17D yellow fever vaccine.

The V call is TRBV11-3, the J call TRBJ2-2, with 10 bases lining up with TRBD1. V shed 5 bases and J 8 bases; nucleotides not matched to a gene: 8. The V gene's germline CDR1 is SGHNT and CDR2 YENEEA. The CDR3 extends over 15 amino acids. The DNA of the CDR3 is TGTGCCAGCAGCGCGGGACAGGGGAGCGGTGGGGAGCTGTTTTTT. Protein product: CASSAGQGSGGELFF. The whole variable domain, filled in from reference TRBV11-3 and TRBJ2-2, reads EAGVVQSPRYKIIEKKQPVAFWCNPISGHNTLYWYLQNLGQGPELLIRYENEEAVDDSQLPKDRFSAERLKGVDSTLKIQPAELGDSAVYLCASSAGQGSGGELFFGEGSRLTVL.

V is TRBV4-3 and J is TRBJ2-7, with D unclear. Germline CDR1 reads LGHNA; CDR2 reads YSLEER. V dropped 4 bases and J dropped 4 bases, with 11 bases sitting between them. The CDR3 contains 13 residues. CDR3 sequence (DNA): TGCGCCAGCAGCCCCACGCATGGGTACGAGCAGTACGTC. This translates into CASSPTHGYEQYV.

The chain links TRBV12-3 or TRBV12-4 to TRBJ2-5, with 9 bases aligning to TRBD1. The junction had 7 bases not matched to a gene; V was cut back by 6 bases and J by 5 bases. The CDR3 length is 14 residues. The chain's CDR3 is CASSRDRDYETQYF. As DNA, the CDR3 is TGTGCCAGCAGCCGGGACAGGGATTATGAGACCCAGTACTTC.

V usage is TRBV6-2 or TRBV6-3 and J usage is TRBJ1-6; no clear D. This CDR3 has 15 residues. Germline V gives CDR1 MNHEY, CDR2 SVGEGT. The V gene lost 0 bases and the J gene lost 6 bases, with 9 bases spanning the gap. CDR3 DNA: TGTGCCAGCAGTTACTCGAGGGTTTCTAATTCACCCCTCCACTTT. This translates into CASSYSRVSNSPLHF.

This clonotype turned up a few times. V usage is TRBV6-6 and J usage is TRBJ2-5, with D perhaps matching TRBD1 (6 bases). Germline CDR1 and CDR2: MNHNY and SVGAGI (reference sequence). The CDR3 consists of 13 residues. The ends were cut back, 6 bases at V and 2 bases at J, with 10 bases in the middle. CDR3 protein: CASRLQGQETQYF. The CDR3 bases are TGTGCCAGCAGGCTACAGGGTCAAGAGACCCAGTACTTC.

The chain is built from TRBV20-1 and TRBJ2-7; D unclear. The CDR3 is 14 residues long. Per germline, CDR1 DFQATT and CDR2 SNEGSKA (reference sequence). V was clipped by 6 bases and J by 0 bases, with 15 bases between them. The DNA of the CDR3 is TGCAGTGCCAGACCCGCCCCGCACTCCTACGAGCAGTACGTC. Its translation: CSARPAPHSYEQYV.

V usage is TRBV5-1 and J usage is TRBJ2-2; D remains unclear. V was shortened by 0 bases and J by 5 bases, with 5 bases between the two germline ends. The CDR3 sequence is 13 residues long. Germline lookup yields CDR1 SGHRS and CDR2 YFSETQ. CDR3 loop: CASSLATTGELFF. CDR3 sequence (DNA): TGCGCCAGCAGCTTGGCAACTACCGGGGAGCTGTTTTTT.

In its sample, this clonotype was seen a few times. The rearrangement links TRBV18 to TRBJ1-4; D remains unclear. Trimming stripped 2 bases from V and 6 bases from J, with 10 bases between. Germline values: CDR1 KGHSH, CDR2 LQKENI. The CDR3 runs to 14 residues. The chain's CDR3 is CASSPMGADEKLFF. The CDR3 DNA reads as TGTGCCAGCTCACCAATGGGAGCGGATGAAAAACTGTTTTTT.

J is TRBJ1-3 and V is TRBV27; no definite D call. V was shortened by 1 base and J by 0 bases, with 7 bases between the two germline ends. In germline, CDR1 is MNHEY, CDR2 SMNVEV (reference sequence). This CDR3 is 15 amino acids long. The CDR3 reads CASSLYFPSGNTIYF. The CDR3, as DNA: TGTGCCAGCAGTTTATACTTTCCCTCTGGAAACACCATATATTTT.

CDR3 coding DNA: TGTGCCAGCAGTGGTAGACTAGCGGGGGGGCCAGATACGCAGTATTTT. Its protein product is CASSGRLAGGPDTQYF. The chain recombines TRBV27 with TRBJ2-3; 14 bases are a match to TRBD2. CDR1 MNHEY and CDR2 SMNVEV come from the germline V gene (reference sequence). The CDR3 is made up of 16 amino acids. V dropped 5 bases and J dropped 4; count of bases not matched to a gene: 5.

V usage is TRBV5-1 and J usage is TRBJ2-5; 10 nucleotides agree with TRBD2. CDR1 SGHRS and CDR2 YFSETQ come from the germline V gene. The V segment lost 3 bases and the J segment 1 base; nucleotides outside the gene matches: 9. The CDR3 consists of 17 residues. The CDR3 DNA reads TGCGCCAGCAGCTGGTCTAGCGGGGGCCCTATCCAAGAGACCCAGTACTTC. Translation: CASSWSSGGPIQETQYF.

For this clonotype: A much larger clonotype is one base distant, so this may be a read error. The chain joins TRBV3-1 to TRBJ2-1, with D maybe TRBD2 (7 bases). This CDR3 region has 16 residues. Germline assignment: CDR1 LGHDT and CDR2 YNNKEL (reference sequence). V was shortened by 2 bases and J by 3 bases, with 14 bases between the two germline ends. CDR3 bases: TGTGCCAGCAGCCAAAAAAGGGGGGGCCTCTACAATGAGCAGTTCTTC. Its translation is CASSQKRGGLYNEQFF.

This chain links TRBV11-2 with TRBJ2-3, with 9 bases identical to TRBD1. There are 16 residues in the CDR3. The V and J ends lost 5 bases and 4 bases, in that order; junction bases with no gene match: 10. Germline CDR1 is SGHAT and CDR2 is FQNNGV. CDR3 residues: CASSPTGTGRSDTQYF. The CDR3 DNA sequence: TGTGCCAGCAGCCCTACCGGGACAGGGAGATCAGATACGCAGTATTTT.

This clonotype was observed a few times. J is TRBJ1-5 and V is TRBV20-1; 10 bases match TRBD1. This CDR3 is built from 15 residues. The V segment lost 3 bases and the J segment 4 bases; nucleotides outside the gene matches: 6. Germline-derived CDR1 and CDR2 are DFQATT and SNEGSKA (reference sequence). The CDR3 DNA reads TGCAGTGCTAGGGAGACAGGGGGCGGGAATCAGCCCCAGCATTTT. As protein: CSARETGGGNQPQHF.

This clonotype was recorded a few times. The V gene is TRBV28, the J gene TRBJ1-5, with D maybe TRBD1 (5 bases). Trimming removed 10 bases at V and 6 bases at J, with 16 bases between. Per germline, CDR1 MDHEN and CDR2 SYDVKM. The CDR3 totals 13 residues. CDR3 nucleotide sequence: TGTGCCACCCTCGGGGGGTTCGGTCAGCCCCAGCATTTT. As protein: CATLGGFGQPQHF. The full variable domain, rest sourced from reference TRBV28 and TRBJ1-5, is DVKVTQSSRYLVKRTGEKVFLECVQDMDHENMFWYRQDPGLGLRLIYFSYDVKMKEKGDIPEGYSVSREKKERFSLILESASTNQTSMYLCATLGGFGQPQHFGDGTRLSIL.

V gene TRBV6-6 combines with J gene TRBJ1-5; D is unresolved. This CDR3 has 12 amino acids. Trimming took 2 bases from V and 5 from J, leaving 4 bases between them. The germline V gene has CDR1 MNHNY and CDR2 SVGAGI (reference sequence). CDR3 coding DNA: TGTGCCAGCAGTTACCCCGATCAGCCCCAGCATTTT. Translated, it gives CASSYPDQPQHF.

The chain links TRBV3-1 to TRBJ2-3; 7 bases are shared with TRBD2. The length of the CDR3 is 16 residues. The germline CDR1 and CDR2 sequences are LGHDT and YNNKEL (reference sequence). The junction had 8 bases not matched to a gene; V was cut back by 5 bases and J by 0 bases. CDR3 DNA sequence: TGTGCCAGCAGCTATGGGACTACCTCTAGCACAGATACGCAGTATTTT. It yields the protein CASSYGTTSSTDTQYF.

V usage is TRBV10-3 and J usage is TRBJ2-7; TRBD1 agrees at 8 bases. With V trimmed by 8 bases and J by 6 bases, 6 bases remained unmatched. This CDR3 region has 12 residues. Germline assignment: CDR1 ENHRY and CDR2 SYGVKD. The CDR3 DNA reads TGTGCCATCCGTTCAGGGGGCGGCGAGCAGTACTTC. Its translation: CAIRSGGGEQYF.

J is TRBJ2-1 and V is TRBV24-1; either TRBD1 or TRBD2 may fit D (6 bases each). Germline V gene lookup returns CDR1 KGHDR and CDR2 SFDVKD. V shed 3 bases and J shed 7 bases, with 12 bases lying between them. The CDR3 extends over 14 amino acids. CDR3 residues: CATSDETGGNEQFF. CDR3 sequence (DNA): TGTGCCACCAGTGATGAGACAGGAGGGAATGAGCAGTTCTTC.

V usage is TRBV9 and J usage is TRBJ2-1; 8 nucleotides line up with TRBD2. The CDR3 extends over 13 amino acids. The junction had 7 bases not matched to a gene; V was cut back by 4 bases and J by 10 bases. Germline assignment: CDR1 SGDLS and CDR2 YYNGEE. CDR3 sequence: CASSPRLAREQFF. The CDR3 region has the DNA TGTGCCAGCAGCCCACGACTAGCGCGGGAGCAGTTCTTC.

This chain joins TRBV6-2 or TRBV6-3 and TRBJ1-1; D gene unclear. V lost 3 bases and J lost 3, with 2 bases in between. Germline CDR1 MNHEY, CDR2 SVGEGT. The CDR3 covers 11 residues. The CDR3 sequence: CASSYDTEAFF. The CDR3 DNA is TGTGCCAGCAGTTATGACACTGAAGCTTTCTTT.

This clonotype has more than one count but fewer than ten. An end of the junction does not agree with germline; a read error may underlie this. The J gene is TRBJ2-3, the V gene TRBV7-7; 8 positions agree with TRBD2. The CDR3 spans 16 residues. Germline CDR1 reads SSHAT; CDR2 reads FNYEAQ (reference sequence). The DNA of the CDR3 is TGTGCTAGCAGCTTAGGTACTAGCGGAAACACAGATACGCAGTATTTT. The encoded protein is CASSLGTSGNTDTQYF.

This clonotype was detected once. The rearrangement uses TRBV6-5 and TRBJ2-6, with D unclear. The germline CDR1 and CDR2 sequences are MNHEY and SVGAGI. The V end lost 2 bases, the J end lost 0 bases, and 8 bases lay between the germline ends. The CDR3 consists of 16 residues. The CDR3 protein is CASSYEASSGANVLTF. The DNA for the CDR3 is TGTGCCAGCAGTTACGAGGCCAGCTCTGGGGCCAACGTCCTGACTTTC.

This clonotype was counted a few times. The chain recombines TRBV30 with TRBJ1-2, with D maybe TRBD1 (6 bases). Germline V gene lookup returns CDR1 GTSNPN and CDR2 SVGIG (reference sequence). CDR3 length: 15 amino acids. V was cut by 4 bases and J by 8 bases, with 23 bases left in between. The CDR3 region is CAWKKGTGLVRGYTF. The DNA for the CDR3 is TGTGCCTGGAAAAAAGGTACAGGGCTTGTCCGCGGCTACACCTTC.

This chain uses TRBV6-1 with TRBJ2-3; 9 nucleotides agree with TRBD1. CDR1 and CDR2 (germline): MNHNS, SASEGT. This CDR3 contains 14 residues. With V trimmed by 7 bases and J by 1 base, 3 bases remained unmatched. CDR3 nucleotides: TGTGCCAGCACCGGGACAGGGCGCACAGATACGCAGTATTTT. It specifies CASTGTGRTDTQYF.

In its sample, this clonotype was seen once. The genes are TRBV19 and TRBJ1-1; D remains ambiguous. Germline CDR1 is LNHDA and CDR2 is SQIVND (reference sequence). CDR3 length: 10 amino acids. V was pared by 6 bases and J by 11 bases, with 10 bases between. The DNA of the CDR3 is TGTGCCAGTAGCGACGGTGGGGCTTTCTTT. Protein sequence: CASSDGGAFF.

This clonotype was counted a few times. The rearrangement joins TRBV24-1 to TRBJ2-1; 8 bases line up with TRBD1. V trimming: 6 bases; J trimming: 4 bases; junction bases outside the gene matches: 4. CDR3 length equals 14 residues. Germline V gene sequence: CDR1 KGHDR, CDR2 SFDVKD. DNA for the CDR3: TGTGCCACCAGTAGGACAGGGACGTACAATGAGCAGTTCTTC. The encoded protein is CATSRTGTYNEQFF.